The 27 T cell receptor beta chains in this list originate from one sample, sequenced in a study of control samples from healthy donors and cancer patients. Sequencing used immunoSEQ multiplex PCR; TCRdb keeps in-frame clones, though not all of them. Of 130,000 or so clones in the sample, more than 70% were seen once. The specimen sequenced was blood. These receptor sequences come from a man aged 50 or older in good health.

This clone was seen a handful of times. The chain links TRBV5-1 to TRBJ1-6; D is undetermined. CDR1 is SGHRS, CDR2 YFSETQ, per germline. The CDR3 runs 14 residues. V lost 4 bases to trimming and J lost 8 bases, with 13 bases between them. As DNA, the CDR3 is TGCGCCAGCAGCAAAGGAACCATCGATTCACCCCTCCACTTT. It translates to CASSKGTIDSPLHF.

Turning to this clone: This sample also contains other DNA sequences that code for the same CDR3. J is TRBJ2-3 and V is TRBV12-3 or TRBV12-4; D unclear. The CDR3 loop spans 13 amino acids. V shed 5 bases and J shed 1 base, with 7 bases lying between them. The CDR3 reads CASSLRGTDTQYF. CDR3 bases: TGTGCCAGCAGTCTCCGCGGCACAGATACGCAGTATTTT.

The rearrangement links TRBV7-8 to TRBJ2-2; the match to TRBD2 covers 10 bases. The V segment lost 4 bases and the J segment 7 bases; nucleotides outside the gene matches: 12. This CDR3 contains 17 residues. Germline V gene lookup returns CDR1 SGHVS and CDR2 FQNEAQ. CDR3 DNA: TGTGCCAGCAGCTCAGAAGCGGGGGGGCCGGTTGGCGGGGAGCTGTTTTTT. Protein sequence: CASSSEAGGPVGGELFF.

The chain employs TRBV18 and TRBJ1-1; weak D call: TRBD1 (5 bases). V shed 8 bases and J shed 0 bases, with 10 bases lying between them. The germline V gene encodes CDR1 KGHSH and CDR2 LQKENI. This CDR3 has 13 residues. The CDR3, as DNA: TGTGCCAGCCGGCAGGGTATGAACACTGAAGCTTTCTTT. Amino acids: CASRQGMNTEAFF.

The rearrangement links TRBV5-1 to TRBJ1-1; no definite D call. Germline V gives CDR1 SGHRS, CDR2 YFSETQ. Trimming took 2 bases from V and 4 from J, leaving 12 bases between them. This CDR3 is 14 amino acids long. The CDR3 protein is CASSFRQGRTEAFF. CDR3 DNA sequence: TGCGCCAGCAGCTTTCGACAAGGTCGCACTGAAGCTTTCTTT.

The genes are TRBV11-2 and TRBJ2-3; TRBD2 agrees at 9 bases. This CDR3 region has 16 residues. Germline V gene lookup returns CDR1 SGHAT and CDR2 FQNNGV. V lost 2 bases, J lost 2 bases, and 5 bases stayed unmatched. CDR3 protein: CASSLRLADTTDTQYF. DNA for the CDR3: TGTGCCAGCAGCTTAAGACTAGCGGATACCACAGATACGCAGTATTTT.

This chain links TRBV9 with TRBJ1-5; D is perhaps TRBD1 (5 bases). CDR3 length: 15 amino acids. The V end was cut by 4 bases, the J end by 3 bases, with 14 bases between. Germline-derived CDR1 and CDR2 are SGDLS and YYNGEE. The CDR3 DNA sequence: TGTGCCAGCAGCCCCCACGGGGGTTTCAATCAGCCCCAGCATTTT. Translating it yields CASSPHGGFNQPQHF. The whole variable domain, filled in from reference TRBV9 and TRBJ1-5, reads DSGVTQTPKHLITATGQRVTLRCSPRSGDLSVYWYQQSLDQGLQFLIQYYNGEERAKGNILERFSAQQFPDLHSELNLSSLELGDSALYFCASSPHGGFNQPQHFGDGTRLSIL.

This rearrangement joins TRBV20-1 to TRBJ1-2; no firm D call. This CDR3 has 15 amino acids. CDR1 DFQATT and CDR2 SNEGSKA come from the germline V gene (reference sequence). Trimming took off 3 bases at V and 6 bases at J, with 20 bases between the two ends. CDR3 sequence (DNA): TGCAGTGCTAGTGCGGTGAGGCGAGGGTCCAATGGCTACACCTTC. Its protein is CSASAVRRGSNGYTF.

The chain recombines TRBV5-1 with TRBJ2-5; 8 bases agree with TRBD2. Germline V gene lookup returns CDR1 SGHRS and CDR2 YFSETQ. The CDR3 has 15 residues. V was pared by 7 bases and J by 4 bases, with 12 bases of the junction left unmatched. The CDR3 loop reads CASATGRGDLETQYF. For the CDR3, the DNA is TGCGCCAGCGCGACGGGGCGGGGGGATCTAGAGACCCAGTACTTC.

Regarding this clone: Within the sample, other DNA sequences also encode this same CDR3. The chain has TRBV7-3 and TRBJ2-2; 9 bases align to TRBD2. Germline V gene sequence: CDR1 SGHTA, CDR2 FQGTGA. V lost 5 bases and J lost 4; bases outside the gene matches: 2. The CDR3 spans 14 residues. The CDR3 reads CASSPTSGTGELFF. CDR3 DNA sequence: TGTGCCAGCAGCCCGACTAGCGGCACCGGGGAGCTGTTTTTT.

V gene TRBV30 combines with J gene TRBJ1-2, with D perhaps TRBD1 (6 bases). The ends were cut back, 7 bases at V and 4 bases at J, with 16 bases in the middle. The CDR3 is 13 residues long. Germline V CDR1 and CDR2: GTSNPN, SVGIG (reference sequence). The DNA for the CDR3 is TGTGCCTACACTATGGAGGGGGGCTATGGCTACACCTTC. Translated, it gives CAYTMEGGYGYTF.

This chain links TRBV3-1 (or the pseudogene TRBV3-2) with TRBJ1-3; D perhaps matches TRBD1 (5 bases). Germline CDR1 LGHDT, CDR2 YNNKEL (reference sequence). Trimming cost V 0 bases and J 0 bases, with 12 bases left between them. The CDR3 consists of 17 residues. Here the CDR3 reads CASSQDPAGHSGNTIYF. Written as DNA, the CDR3 is TGTGCCAGCAGCCAAGATCCAGCAGGGCACTCTGGAAACACCATATATTTT.

This sequence joins TRBV5-5 and TRBJ2-2; D is undetermined. Trimming removed 3 bases at V and 9 bases at J, with 9 bases between. CDR3 length equals 12 residues. The germline CDR1 and CDR2 sequences are SGHKS and YYEKEE (reference sequence). CDR3 in DNA: TGTGCCAGCAGCTGGGTTGGCCGGGAGCTGTTTTTT. Its translation: CASSWVGRELFF.

This clone was recorded only once. The chain links TRBV4-1 to TRBJ1-6; perhaps TRBD1 as D (6 bases). The CDR3 is 17 residues long. Germline CDR1 MGHRA, CDR2 YSYEKL. V was pared by 3 bases and J by 0 bases, with 12 bases between. The CDR3 loop reads CASSQHRVPSYNSPLHF. CDR3 nucleotide sequence: TGCGCCAGCAGCCAGCACAGGGTCCCCTCCTATAATTCACCCCTCCACTTT.

The chain combines TRBV7-9 with TRBJ1-2; D might be TRBD1 (6 bases). Germline-derived CDR1 and CDR2 are SEHNR and FQNEAQ (reference sequence). The CDR3 is 17 residues long. V was cut by 2 bases and J by 9 bases, with 25 bases left in between. The CDR3 sequence: CASSLQGNMPGQGSYTF. The CDR3 DNA reads as TGTGCCAGCAGCTTACAAGGTAACATGCCGGGACAAGGAAGCTACACCTTC.

V is TRBV19 and J is TRBJ2-1; a possible D gene is TRBD2 (7 bases). Germline lookup yields CDR1 LNHDA and CDR2 SQIVND (reference sequence). This CDR3 contains 13 residues. Trimming cost V 6 bases and J 3 bases, with 9 bases left between them. The chain's CDR3 is CASSGGLYNEQFF. CDR3 in DNA: TGTGCCAGTAGCGGGGGGCTCTACAATGAGCAGTTCTTC.

The chain recombines TRBV7-8 with TRBJ1-1, with a possible D match to TRBD1 (5 bases). This CDR3 spans 14 amino acids. CDR1 and CDR2 (germline): SGHVS, FQNEAQ. Trimming removed 2 bases at V and 4 bases at J, with 11 bases between. As DNA, the CDR3 is TGTGCCAGCAGCTTAAGAGGGGAGGCCACTGAAGCTTTCTTT. Translation gives CASSLRGEATEAFF.

The J gene is TRBJ2-6, the V gene TRBV5-1, with TRBD2 identical over 10 bases. Germline V lookup: CDR1 SGHRS, CDR2 YFSETQ. This CDR3 contains 16 residues. Trimming cost V 7 bases and J 0 bases; bases outside gene matches: 4. CDR3 sequence reads: CASQRGGSSGANVLTF. In DNA form, the CDR3 reads TGCGCCAGCCAGCGGGGGGGATCCTCTGGGGCCAACGTCCTGACTTTC.

V is TRBV9 and J is TRBJ2-2, with D uncertain. This CDR3 region has 14 residues. The V and J ends lost 4 bases and 6 bases respectively, with 13 bases between them. Germline V lookup: CDR1 SGDLS, CDR2 YYNGEE. The CDR3 region is CASSSSEHPGELFF. CDR3 coding DNA: TGTGCCAGCAGCTCATCAGAACACCCCGGGGAGCTGTTTTTT.

V gene TRBV9 combines with J gene TRBJ1-1; D not resolved. Germline V gene data show CDR1 as SGDLS and CDR2 as YYNGEE. V gave up 4 bases and J gave up 2 bases, with 12 bases separating them. The CDR3 sequence is 14 residues long. The CDR3 nucleotides are TGTGCCAGCAGCCTCTCGGGGTCTAACACTGAAGCTTTCTTT. Translation: CASSLSGSNTEAFF.

The chain has TRBV27 and TRBJ1-4; tentatively, D is TRBD1 (6 bases). Germline CDR1 reads MNHEY; CDR2 reads SMNVEV (reference sequence). V shed 6 bases and J shed 0 bases, with 23 bases lying between them. This CDR3 contains 19 residues. The DNA of the CDR3 is TGTGCCAGCAGCAACCCTCACAGGGCCCGTCTTGCAACTAATGAAAAACTGTTTTTT. This codes for CASSNPHRARLATNEKLFF.

The gene calls are TRBV2 and TRBJ1-1, with unresolved D. With 2 bases removed from V and 4 bases from J, the gap between germline ends came to 14 bases. This CDR3 contains 15 residues. Germline CDR1 SNHLY, CDR2 FYNNEI. The CDR3 DNA is TGTGCCAGCAGTGAAAGATTGGCTCTGGCCACTGAAGCTTTCTTT. It translates to CASSERLALATEAFF.

The sample holds a few counts of this clone. This sequence joins TRBV19 and TRBJ1-5; D remains ambiguous. This CDR3 comprises 17 residues. The V end lost 2 bases, the J end lost 5 bases, and 19 bases lay between the germline ends. Germline CDR1 reads LNHDA; CDR2 reads SQIVND (reference sequence). Written as DNA, the CDR3 is TGTGCCAGTAGTATAATAGTTGGGCCAGCGGCAGATCAGCCCCAGCATTTT. It yields the protein CASSIIVGPAADQPQHF.

The chain employs TRBV2 and TRBJ2-5, with 9 bases aligning to TRBD2. The CDR3 length is 13 residues. J gave up 7 bases and V 7 bases, and 7 bases lay outside the gene matches. The germline gives CDR1 SNHLY, CDR2 FYNNEI. In DNA, the CDR3 is TGTGCCAGCATACCAGCGGGGGGATGGACCCAGTACTTC. Its translation is CASIPAGGWTQYF.

The V gene is TRBV12-3 or TRBV12-4, the J gene TRBJ1-2; TRBD1 is a possible D gene (6 bases). The CDR3 sequence is 13 residues long. Trimming removed 6 bases at V and 9 bases at J, with 17 bases between. The CDR3 protein is CASSSSTGLSYTF. Here the CDR3 DNA reads TGTGCCAGCAGCTCCTCTACAGGGTTAAGCTACACCTTC.

This clone has more than one count but fewer than ten. The chain joins TRBV28 to TRBJ2-3; D possibly corresponds to TRBD2 (6 bases). V was cut by 5 bases and J by 4 bases, with 19 bases left in between. Germline CDR1 reads MDHEN; CDR2 reads SYDVKM. This CDR3 is 16 amino acids long. The CDR3 nucleotides are TGTGCCAGCAGTCCCTACGGGAGCCTAAGTGCAGATACGCAGTATTTT. Translating gives CASSPYGSLSADTQYF.

The chain is built from TRBV9 and TRBJ2-3; TRBD1 aligns across 7 bases. In germline, CDR1 is SGDLS, CDR2 YYNGEE. The CDR3 runs to 14 residues. The junction had 7 bases not matched to a gene; V was cut back by 3 bases and J by 6 bases. The CDR3 sequence is CASSGRQGEDTQYF. As DNA, the CDR3 is TGTGCCAGCAGCGGACGACAGGGTGAGGATACGCAGTATTTT.